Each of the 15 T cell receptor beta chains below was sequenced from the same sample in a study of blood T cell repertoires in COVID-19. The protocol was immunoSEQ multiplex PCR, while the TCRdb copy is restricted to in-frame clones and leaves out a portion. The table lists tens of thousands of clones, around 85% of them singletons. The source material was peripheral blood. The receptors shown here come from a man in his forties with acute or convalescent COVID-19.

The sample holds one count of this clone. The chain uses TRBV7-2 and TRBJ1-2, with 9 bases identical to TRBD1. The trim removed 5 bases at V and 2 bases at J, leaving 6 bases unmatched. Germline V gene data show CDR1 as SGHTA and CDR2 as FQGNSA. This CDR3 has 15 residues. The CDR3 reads CASSPRTGANYGYTF. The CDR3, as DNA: TGTGCCAGCAGCCCTCGGACAGGGGCCAACTATGGCTACACCTTC.

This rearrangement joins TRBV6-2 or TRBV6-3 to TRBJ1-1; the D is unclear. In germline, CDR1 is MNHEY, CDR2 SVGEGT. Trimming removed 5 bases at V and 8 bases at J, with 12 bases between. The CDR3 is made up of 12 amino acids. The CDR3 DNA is TGTGCCAGCAGTACAACGTTCAGGGAAGCTTTCTTT. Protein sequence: CASSTTFREAFF.

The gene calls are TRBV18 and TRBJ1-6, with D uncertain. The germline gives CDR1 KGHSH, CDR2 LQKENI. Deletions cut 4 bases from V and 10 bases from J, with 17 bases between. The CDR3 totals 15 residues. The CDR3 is CASSLTSPGESPLHF. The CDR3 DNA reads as TGTGCCAGCTCACTAACATCCCCTGGAGAGTCACCCCTCCACTTT.

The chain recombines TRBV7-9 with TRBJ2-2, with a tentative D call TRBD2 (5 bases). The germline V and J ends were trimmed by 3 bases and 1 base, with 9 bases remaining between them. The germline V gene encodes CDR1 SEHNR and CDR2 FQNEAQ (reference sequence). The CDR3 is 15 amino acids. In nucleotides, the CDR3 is TGTGCCAGCAGCTTCGGACGGGGGAACACCGGGGAGCTGTTTTTT. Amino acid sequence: CASSFGRGNTGELFF. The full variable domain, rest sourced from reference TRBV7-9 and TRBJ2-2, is DTGVSQNPRHKITKRGQNVTFRCDPISEHNRLYWYRQTLGQGPEFLTYFQNEAQLEKSRLLSDRFSAERPKGSFSTLEIQRTEQGDSAMYLCASSFGRGNTGELFFGEGSRLTVL.

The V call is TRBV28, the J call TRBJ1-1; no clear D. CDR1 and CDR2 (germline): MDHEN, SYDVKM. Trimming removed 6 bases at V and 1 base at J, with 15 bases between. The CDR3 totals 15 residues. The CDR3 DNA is TGTGCCAGCAGCTCCGCGGGCAGGAGGAACACTGAAGCTTTCTTT. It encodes CASSSAGRRNTEAFF.

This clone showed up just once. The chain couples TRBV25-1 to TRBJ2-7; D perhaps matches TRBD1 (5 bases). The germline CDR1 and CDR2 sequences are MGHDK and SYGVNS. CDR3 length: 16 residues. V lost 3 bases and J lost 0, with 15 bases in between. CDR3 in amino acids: CASSDVKGAISYEQYF. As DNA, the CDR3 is TGTGCCAGCAGTGATGTTAAAGGGGCTATCTCCTACGAGCAGTACTTC.

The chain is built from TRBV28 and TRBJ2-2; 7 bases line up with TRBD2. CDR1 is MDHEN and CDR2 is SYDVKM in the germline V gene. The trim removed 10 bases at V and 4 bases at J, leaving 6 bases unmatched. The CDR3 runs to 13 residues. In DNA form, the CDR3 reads TGTGCCACGGAACCGGGGGGCACCGGGGAGCTGTTTTTT. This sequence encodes CATEPGGTGELFF.

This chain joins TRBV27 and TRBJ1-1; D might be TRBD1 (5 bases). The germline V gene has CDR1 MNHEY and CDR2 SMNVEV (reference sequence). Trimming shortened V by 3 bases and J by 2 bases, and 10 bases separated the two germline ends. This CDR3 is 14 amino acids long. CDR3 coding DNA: TGTGCCAGCAGTTTTAAGGGACTAAACACTGAAGCTTTCTTT. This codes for CASSFKGLNTEAFF.

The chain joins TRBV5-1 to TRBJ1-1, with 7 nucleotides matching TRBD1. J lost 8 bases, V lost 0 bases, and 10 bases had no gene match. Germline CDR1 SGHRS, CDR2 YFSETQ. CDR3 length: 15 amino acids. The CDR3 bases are TGCGCCAGCAGCTTGGCCGGAGGGACAGCCTACGAAGCTTTCTTT. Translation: CASSLAGGTAYEAFF.

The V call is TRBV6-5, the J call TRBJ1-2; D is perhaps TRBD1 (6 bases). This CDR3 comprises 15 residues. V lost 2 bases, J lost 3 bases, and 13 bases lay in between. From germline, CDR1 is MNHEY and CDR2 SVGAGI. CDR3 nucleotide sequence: TGTGCCAGCAGTTACCGGCACAGGGACCACTATGGCTACACCTTC. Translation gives CASSYRHRDHYGYTF.

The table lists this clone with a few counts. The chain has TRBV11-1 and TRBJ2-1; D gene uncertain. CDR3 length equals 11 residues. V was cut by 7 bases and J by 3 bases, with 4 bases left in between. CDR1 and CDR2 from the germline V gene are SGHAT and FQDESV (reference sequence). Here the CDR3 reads CASTNYNEQFF. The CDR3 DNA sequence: TGTGCCAGCACCAACTACAATGAGCAGTTCTTC. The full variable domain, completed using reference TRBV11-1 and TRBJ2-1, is EAEVAQSPRYKITEKSQAVAFWCDPISGHATLYWYRQILGQGPELLVQFQDESVVDDSQLPKDRFSAERLKGVDSTLKIQPAELGDSAMYLCASTNYNEQFFGPGTRLTVL.

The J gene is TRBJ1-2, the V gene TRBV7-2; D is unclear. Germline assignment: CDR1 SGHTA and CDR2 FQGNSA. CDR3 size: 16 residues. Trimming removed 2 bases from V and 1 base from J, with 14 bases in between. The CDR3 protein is CASSLKSGSYNYGYTF. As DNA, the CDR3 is TGTGCCAGCAGCTTAAAATCTGGCAGTTATAACTATGGCTACACCTTC.

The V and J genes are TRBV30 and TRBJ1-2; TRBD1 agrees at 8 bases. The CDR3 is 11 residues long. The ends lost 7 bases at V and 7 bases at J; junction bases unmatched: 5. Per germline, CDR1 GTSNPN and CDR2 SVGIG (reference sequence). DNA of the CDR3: TGTGCCTCAGGGGGCAGGGGTGGCTACACCTTC. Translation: CASGGRGGYTF.

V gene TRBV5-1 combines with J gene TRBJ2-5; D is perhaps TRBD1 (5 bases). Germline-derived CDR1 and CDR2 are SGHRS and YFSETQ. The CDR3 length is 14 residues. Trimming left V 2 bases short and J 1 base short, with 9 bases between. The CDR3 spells CASSLTTAQETQYF. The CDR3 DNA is TGCGCCAGCAGCTTAACGACAGCCCAAGAGACCCAGTACTTC.

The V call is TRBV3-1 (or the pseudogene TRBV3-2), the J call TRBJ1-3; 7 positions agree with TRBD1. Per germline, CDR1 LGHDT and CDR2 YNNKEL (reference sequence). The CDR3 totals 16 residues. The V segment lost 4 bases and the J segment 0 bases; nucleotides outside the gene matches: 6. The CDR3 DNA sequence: TGTGCCAGCAGCCGACAACAGGGGTCCTCTGGAAACACCATATATTTT. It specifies CASSRQQGSSGNTIYF.